This T cell receptor (beta chain) was captured in a study of beta chain features in type 1 diabetes. The study, taken as a whole, reports: Among patients with Type 1 diabetes, TCRB CDR3s were moderately but significantly shorter in every one of the four CD4+ subsets. PCR might show a preference for shorter templates, equally across patients and controls.

Expressed TCRB transcripts were sequenced because the entire RNA isolate underwent reverse transcription. The table came from immunoSEQ multiplex PCR; TCRdb's copy has only in-frame clones and leaves some out. The sample shows 37,000 or so clones, over 45% of them seen only once. As regards this clone: What it recognizes is unknown.

J lost 3 bases, V lost 8 bases, and 4 bases had no gene match. Germline loops: CDR1 WNHNN, CDR2 SYGVQD (reference sequence). There are 14 residues in the CDR3. The sequence was collected from a woman aged 18-30 years in good health. This chain uses TRBV10-1 with TRBJ2-2; TRBD1 aligns across 9 bases. Sequencing was performed on central memory CD4+ T cells from blood. This CDR3 reads CASGDRVDTGELFF. CDR3 coding DNA: TGCGCCAGCGGGGACAGGGTAGACACCGGGGAGCTGTTTTTT.